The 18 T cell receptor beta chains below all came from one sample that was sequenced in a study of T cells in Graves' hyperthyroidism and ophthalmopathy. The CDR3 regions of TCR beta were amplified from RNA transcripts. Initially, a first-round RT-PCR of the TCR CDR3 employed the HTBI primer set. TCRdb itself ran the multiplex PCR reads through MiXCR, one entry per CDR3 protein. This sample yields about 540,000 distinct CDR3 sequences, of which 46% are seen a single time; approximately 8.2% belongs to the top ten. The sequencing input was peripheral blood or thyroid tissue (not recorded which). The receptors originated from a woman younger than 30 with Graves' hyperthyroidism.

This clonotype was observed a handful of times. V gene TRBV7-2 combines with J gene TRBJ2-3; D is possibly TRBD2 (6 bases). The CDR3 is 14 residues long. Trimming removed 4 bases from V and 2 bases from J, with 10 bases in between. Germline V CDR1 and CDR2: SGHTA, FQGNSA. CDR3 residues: CASSSGTATDTQYF. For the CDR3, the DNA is TGTGCCAGCAGCTCCGGGACTGCCACAGATACGCAGTATTTT.

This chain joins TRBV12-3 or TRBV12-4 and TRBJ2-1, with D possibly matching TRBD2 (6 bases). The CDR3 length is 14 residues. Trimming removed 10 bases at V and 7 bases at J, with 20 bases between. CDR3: CAIKLDPAGNEQFF. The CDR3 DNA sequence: TGTGCCATCAAGTTGGACCCGGCGGGGAATGAGCAGTTCTTC.

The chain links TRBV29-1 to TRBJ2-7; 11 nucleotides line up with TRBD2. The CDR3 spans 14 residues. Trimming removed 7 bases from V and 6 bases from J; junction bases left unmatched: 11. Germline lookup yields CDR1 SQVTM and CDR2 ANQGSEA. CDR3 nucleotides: TGCAGCGCACATCTCACTAGCGGGAGAGGCGAGCAGTACTTC. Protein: CSAHLTSGRGEQYF.

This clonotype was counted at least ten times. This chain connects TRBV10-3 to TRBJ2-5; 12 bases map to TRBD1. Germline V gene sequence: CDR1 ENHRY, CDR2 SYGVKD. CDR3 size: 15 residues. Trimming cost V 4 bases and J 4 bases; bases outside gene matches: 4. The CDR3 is CAISAGTGGGETQYF. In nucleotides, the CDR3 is TGTGCCATCAGTGCAGGGACAGGGGGCGGAGAGACCCAGTACTTC.

CDR3 coding DNA: TGTGCCAGCAGTCGGGGGACAGGTAGCCAGCCCCAGCATTTT. It translates to CASSRGTGSQPQHF. This chain connects TRBV11-1 to TRBJ1-5; 8 nucleotides agree with TRBD1. CDR1 and CDR2 from the germline V gene are SGHAT and FQDESV (reference sequence). Trimming at V came to 6 bases and at J to 7 bases, leaving 8 bases not matched to a gene. The CDR3 length is 14 residues.

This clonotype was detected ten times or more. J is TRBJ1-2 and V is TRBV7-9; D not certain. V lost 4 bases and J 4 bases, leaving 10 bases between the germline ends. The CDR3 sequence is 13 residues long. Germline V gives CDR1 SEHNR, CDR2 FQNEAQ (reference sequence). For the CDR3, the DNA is TGTGCCAGCAGCTCCCCGGGTCTCTATGGCTACACCTTC. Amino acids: CASSSPGLYGYTF. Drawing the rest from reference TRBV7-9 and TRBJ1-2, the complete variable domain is DTGVSQNPRHKITKRGQNVTFRCDPISEHNRLYWYRQTLGQGPEFLTYFQNEAQLEKSRLLSDRFSAERPKGSFSTLEIQRTEQGDSAMYLCASSSPGLYGYTFGSGTRLTVV.

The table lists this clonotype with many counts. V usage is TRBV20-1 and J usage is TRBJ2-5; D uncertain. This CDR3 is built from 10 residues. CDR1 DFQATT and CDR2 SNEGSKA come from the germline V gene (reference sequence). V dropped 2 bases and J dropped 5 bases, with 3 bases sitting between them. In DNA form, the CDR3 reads TGCAGTGCTAGATTGGAGACCCAGTACTTC. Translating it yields CSARLETQYF.

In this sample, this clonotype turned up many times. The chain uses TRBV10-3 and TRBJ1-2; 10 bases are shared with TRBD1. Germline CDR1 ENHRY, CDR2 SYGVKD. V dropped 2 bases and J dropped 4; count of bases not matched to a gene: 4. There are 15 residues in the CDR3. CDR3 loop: CAISETGTGVYGYTF. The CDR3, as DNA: TGTGCCATCAGTGAGACCGGGACAGGGGTCTATGGCTACACCTTC.

The CDR3 region is CASSNRDPWVETQYF. As DNA, the CDR3 is TGTGCCAGCAGTAACCGGGACCCGTGGGTGGAGACCCAGTACTTC. V usage is TRBV2 and J usage is TRBJ2-5; either TRBD1 or TRBD2 may supply D (5 bases each). Trimming took 5 bases from V and 5 from J, leaving 18 bases between them. CDR1 SNHLY and CDR2 FYNNEI come from the germline V gene. CDR3 length: 15 amino acids.

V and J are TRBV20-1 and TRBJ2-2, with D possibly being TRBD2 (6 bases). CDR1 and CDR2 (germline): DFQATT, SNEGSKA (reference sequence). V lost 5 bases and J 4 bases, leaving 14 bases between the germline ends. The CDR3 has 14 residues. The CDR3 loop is CSARPGLSTGELFF. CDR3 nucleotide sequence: TGCAGTGCTCGCCCGGGACTTAGCACCGGGGAGCTGTTTTTT.

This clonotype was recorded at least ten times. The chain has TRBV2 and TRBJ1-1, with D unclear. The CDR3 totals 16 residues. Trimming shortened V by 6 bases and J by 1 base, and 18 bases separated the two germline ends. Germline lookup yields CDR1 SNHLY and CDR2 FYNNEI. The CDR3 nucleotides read TGTGCCAGCAGCCAACGACCGCGTAACACGAACACTGAAGCTTTCTTT. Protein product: CASSQRPRNTNTEAFF. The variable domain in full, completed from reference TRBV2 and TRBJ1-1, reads EPEVTQTPSHQVTQMGQEVILRCVPISNHLYFYWYRQILGQKVEFLVSFYNNEISEKSEIFDDQFSVERPDGSNFTLKIRSTKLEDSAMYFCASSQRPRNTNTEAFFGQGTRLTVV.

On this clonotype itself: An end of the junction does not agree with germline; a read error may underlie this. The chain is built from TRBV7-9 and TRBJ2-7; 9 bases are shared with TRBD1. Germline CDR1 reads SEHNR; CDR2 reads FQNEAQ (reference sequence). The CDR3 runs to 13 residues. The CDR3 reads CANSRDRDYEQYF. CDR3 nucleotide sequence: TGTGCCAACAGCCGGGACAGGGACTACGAGCAGTACTTC.

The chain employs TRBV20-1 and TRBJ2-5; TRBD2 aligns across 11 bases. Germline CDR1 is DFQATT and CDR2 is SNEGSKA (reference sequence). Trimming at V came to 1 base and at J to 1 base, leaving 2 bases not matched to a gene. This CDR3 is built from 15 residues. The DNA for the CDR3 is TGCAGTGCTAGAGGTAGCGGGAGGGCCCAAGAGACCCAGTACTTC. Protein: CSARGSGRAQETQYF.

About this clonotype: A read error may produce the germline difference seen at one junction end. The CDR3, as DNA: TGTGCCAGCAGTCGGAAATGGATGAGCAATCAGCCCCAGCATTTT. It specifies CASSRKWMSNQPQHF. The V call is TRBV10-3, the J call TRBJ1-5, with no clear D. The CDR3 covers 15 residues. Germline V gene lookup returns CDR1 ENHRY and CDR2 SYGVKD.

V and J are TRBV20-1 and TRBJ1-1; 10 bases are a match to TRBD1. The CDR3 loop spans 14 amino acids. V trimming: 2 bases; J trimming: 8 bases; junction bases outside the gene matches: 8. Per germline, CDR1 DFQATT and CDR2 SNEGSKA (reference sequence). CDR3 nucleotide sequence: TGCAGTGCTAGAACCGGGACAGGGGAGGTGGAAGCTTTCTTT. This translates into CSARTGTGEVEAFF.

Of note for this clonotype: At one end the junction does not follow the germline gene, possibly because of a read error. The CDR3 DNA reads as TGTGCCAGCAGTGAGACTAGCGGGAGTTCCTACGTGCAGTACTTC. Residues: CASSETSGSSYVQYF. The J gene is TRBJ2-7, the V gene TRBV7-9; 12 nucleotides align to TRBD2. The germline CDR1 and CDR2 sequences are SEHNR and FQNEAQ (reference sequence). CDR3 length: 15 amino acids.

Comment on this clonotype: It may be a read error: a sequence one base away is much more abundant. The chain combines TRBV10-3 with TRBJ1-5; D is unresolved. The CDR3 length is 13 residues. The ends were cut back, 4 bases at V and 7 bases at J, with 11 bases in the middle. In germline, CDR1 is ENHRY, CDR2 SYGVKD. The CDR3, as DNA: TGTGCCATCAGTGGTTATTGGGGACAGCCCCAGCATTTT. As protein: CAISGYWGQPQHF.

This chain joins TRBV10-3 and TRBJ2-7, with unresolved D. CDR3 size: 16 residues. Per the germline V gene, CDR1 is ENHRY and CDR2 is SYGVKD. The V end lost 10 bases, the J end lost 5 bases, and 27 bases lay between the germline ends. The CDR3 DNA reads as TGTGCCAGCAGCCCCCCCCCTCTGGAGCATAGGAACGAGCAGTACTTC. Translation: CASSPPPLEHRNEQYF.